This T cell receptor beta chain was sequenced in a study of identical twins. TCRdb redid the calling of the 5' RACE reads with MiXCR, one entry per CDR3 protein. The sample lists about 240,000 distinct CDR3 sequences; 6% to 8.5% were seen once. This clonotype was counted a few times. The antigen is undetermined. Only healthy Caucasians were included as donors. Per germline, CDR1 LNHDA and CDR2 SQIVND (reference sequence). V lost 7 bases and J lost 5; bases outside the gene matches: 5. This CDR3 comprises 15 residues. Regarding the study as a whole: While abundant cord blood beta clonotypes carried fewer insertions, memory repertoires showed no such pattern. Out-of-frame alpha sequences shared by twins were enriched for low generation probability.

A further study also used this sample, focusing on yellow fever vaccine responses in identical twins.

V gene TRBV19 combines with J gene TRBJ2-2, with 12 bases identical to TRBD1. Sequenced material: CD8+ T cells sorted from blood. The TCR was taken from a woman in her late teens or twenties in good health. The CDR3 coding sequence is TGTGCCAGTACCGCGGGACAGGGGGCAACCGGGGAGCTGTTTTTT. It is translated as CASTAGQGATGELFF.